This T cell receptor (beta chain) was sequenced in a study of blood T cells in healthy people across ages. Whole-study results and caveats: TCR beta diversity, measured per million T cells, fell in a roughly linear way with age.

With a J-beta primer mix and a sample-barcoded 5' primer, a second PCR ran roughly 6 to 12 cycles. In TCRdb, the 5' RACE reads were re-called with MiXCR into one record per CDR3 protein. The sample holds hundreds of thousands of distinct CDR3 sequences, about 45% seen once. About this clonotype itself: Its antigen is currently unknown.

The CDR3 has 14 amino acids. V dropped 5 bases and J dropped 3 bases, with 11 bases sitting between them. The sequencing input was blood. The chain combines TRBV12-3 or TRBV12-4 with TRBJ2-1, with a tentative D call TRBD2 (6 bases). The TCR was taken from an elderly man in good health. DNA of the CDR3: TGTGCCAGCAGTCTACCGGACTACTACAATGAGCAGTTCTTC. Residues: CASSLPDYYNEQFF.